These 24 T cell receptor beta chains came from one sample sequenced in a study of blood T cell repertoires in COVID-19. The table came from immunoSEQ multiplex PCR; TCRdb's copy has only in-frame clones and leaves some out. Here the sample spans a few hundred thousand clones, around 89% being singletons. Sequences were obtained from peripheral blood. These receptors were collected from a young woman with COVID-19, enrolled during active disease.

The V and J genes are TRBV6-5 and TRBJ2-5; 8 nucleotides match TRBD1. CDR1 is MNHEY and CDR2 is SVGAGI in the germline V gene. The V gene end was trimmed by 5 bases and the J gene end by 4 bases; junction bases not matched to a gene: 3. The CDR3 length is 13 residues. CDR3 nucleotides: TGTGCCAGCAGTCCAGGACAGGGAGAGACCCAGTACTTC. It is translated as CASSPGQGETQYF.

The genes are TRBV7-2 and TRBJ2-2; possibly TRBD2 for D (6 bases). V was cut by 3 bases and J by 0 bases, with 14 bases left in between. CDR3 length: 17 amino acids. CDR1 SGHTA and CDR2 FQGNSA come from the germline V gene. CDR3 DNA sequence: TGTGCCAGCAGCTTCCGGCGGGATCGACCGAACACCGGGGAGCTGTTTTTT. Protein product: CASSFRRDRPNTGELFF. The whole variable domain, filled in from reference TRBV7-2 and TRBJ2-2, reads GAGVSQSPSNKVTEKGKDVELRCDPISGHTALYWYRQSLGQGLEFLIYFQGNSAPDKSGLPSDRFSAERTGGSVSTLTIQRTQQEDSAVYLCASSFRRDRPNTGELFFGEGSRLTVL.

The chain uses TRBV7-9 and TRBJ1-3; D call uncertain. Per germline, CDR1 SEHNR and CDR2 FQNEAQ (reference sequence). The ends were cut back, 5 bases at V and 6 bases at J, with 8 bases in the middle. There are 12 residues in the CDR3. CDR3 amino acids: CASSAGSNTIYF. The CDR3 DNA reads as TGTGCCAGCAGCGCGGGATCAAACACCATATATTTT. Full variable domain (rest looked up from reference TRBV7-9 and TRBJ1-3): DTGVSQNPRHKITKRGQNVTFRCDPISEHNRLYWYRQTLGQGPEFLTYFQNEAQLEKSRLLSDRFSAERPKGSFSTLEIQRTEQGDSAMYLCASSAGSNTIYFGEGSWLTVV.

The V gene is TRBV7-9, the J gene TRBJ1-2; 10 bases match TRBD1. The CDR3 length is 16 residues. J lost 3 bases, V lost 4 bases, and 8 bases had no gene match. Germline V lookup: CDR1 SEHNR, CDR2 FQNEAQ (reference sequence). The CDR3 sequence: CASSSRTGGGDYGYTF. The CDR3 bases are TGTGCCAGCAGCTCGAGGACAGGGGGGGGAGACTATGGCTACACCTTC.

The gene calls are TRBV28 and TRBJ2-1; TRBD2 might be the D (7 bases). Germline CDR1 is MDHEN and CDR2 is SYDVKM. This CDR3 contains 16 residues. Trimming removed 5 bases from V and 2 bases from J, with 16 bases in between. The CDR3 nucleotides are TGTGCCAGCAGTACTAATGCGGGGGCCACCTACAATGAGCAGTTCTTC. Its protein product is CASSTNAGATYNEQFF.

The rearrangement uses TRBV7-2 and TRBJ2-5; 10 positions agree with TRBD2. This CDR3 contains 17 residues. V lost 1 base to trimming and J lost 5 bases; unmatched junction nucleotides: 10. Per the germline V gene, CDR1 is SGHTA and CDR2 is FQGNSA. CDR3 amino acids: CASSLGGLARAGETQYF. CDR3 coding DNA: TGTGCCAGCAGCTTAGGGGGACTAGCGCGGGCCGGGGAGACCCAGTACTTC. The variable domain in full, with the rest retrieved from reference TRBV7-2 and TRBJ2-5, is GAGVSQSPSNKVTEKGKDVELRCDPISGHTALYWYRQSLGQGLEFLIYFQGNSAPDKSGLPSDRFSAERTGGSVSTLTIQRTQQEDSAVYLCASSLGGLARAGETQYFGPGTRLLVL.

The genes are TRBV7-9 and TRBJ1-1; 7 bases agree with TRBD1. Germline loops: CDR1 SEHNR, CDR2 FQNEAQ (reference sequence). The V segment lost 5 bases and the J segment 4 bases; nucleotides outside the gene matches: 7. The CDR3 spans 14 residues. CDR3 loop: CASSTDRRATEAFF. As DNA, the CDR3 is TGTGCCAGCAGCACGGACAGGAGGGCCACTGAAGCTTTCTTT.

J is TRBJ2-1 and V is TRBV5-1; 10 bases are shared with TRBD2. The germline V gene encodes CDR1 SGHRS and CDR2 YFSETQ. This CDR3 has 15 amino acids. The ends lost 1 base at V and 6 bases at J; junction bases unmatched: 4. CDR3 loop: CASSLRLAGVNEQFF. In DNA, the CDR3 is TGCGCCAGCAGCTTGCGCCTAGCGGGAGTCAATGAGCAGTTCTTC.

This clone was observed a single time. The V call is TRBV6-5, the J call TRBJ1-4, with TRBD1 matching 8 bases. From germline, CDR1 is MNHEY and CDR2 SVGAGI. The J segment lost 2 bases and the V segment lost 6 bases, leaving 2 bases of the junction unmatched. CDR3 length: 14 residues. The DNA of the CDR3 is TGTGCCAGCAGCCAGGGGGCTACTAATGAAAAACTGTTTTTT. The encoded protein is CASSQGATNEKLFF.

This clone came up once. This sequence joins TRBV18 and TRBJ1-2, with 9 nucleotides matching TRBD1. V shed 6 bases and J 6 bases; nucleotides not matched to a gene: 11. The germline CDR1 and CDR2 sequences are KGHSH and LQKENI. The CDR3 loop spans 15 amino acids. This CDR3 reads CASSTPDRGRNGYTF. CDR3 DNA: TGTGCCAGCTCCACCCCGGACAGGGGAAGGAATGGCTACACCTTC.

The V call is TRBV6-4, the J call TRBJ1-6; 9 bases line up with TRBD1. Germline V CDR1 and CDR2: MRHNA, SNTAGT. V lost 8 bases and J lost 5; bases outside the gene matches: 16. CDR3 length: 18 residues. The CDR3 loop is CASSSRAVGTGNNSPLHF. The CDR3 bases are TGTGCCAGCTCTTCAAGAGCGGTCGGGACAGGGAATAATTCACCCCTCCACTTT.

Written as DNA, the CDR3 is TGTGCCAGCACCCCGGGGGGCGGTGAGCTGTTTTTT. Translated: CASTPGGGELFF. The chain employs TRBV9 and TRBJ2-2; D is possibly TRBD2 (7 bases). Trimming stripped 6 bases from V and 11 bases from J, with 14 bases between. The CDR3 loop spans 12 amino acids. CDR1 and CDR2 from the germline V gene are SGDLS and YYNGEE.

This clone was seen a single time. The CDR3 DNA sequence: TGTGCCAGCAGCTTAGGCGGGCTAGCGGGTGAGCAGTTCTTC. Amino acids: CASSLGGLAGEQFF. The V gene is TRBV7-2, the J gene TRBJ2-1; 8 bases are a match to TRBD2. The CDR3 sequence is 14 residues long. J gave up 9 bases and V 1 base, and 5 bases lay outside the gene matches. Germline CDR1 and CDR2: SGHTA and FQGNSA.

As DNA, the CDR3 is TGTGCCAGCAGCTTAGAACGGGACAGGGGGTACAATGAGCAGTTCTTC. It translates to CASSLERDRGYNEQFF. The chain employs TRBV7-6 and TRBJ2-1; 11 bases are a match to TRBD1. Trimming took 1 base from V and 4 from J; bases not matched to a gene: 3. This CDR3 is 16 amino acids long. Germline assignment: CDR1 SGHVS and CDR2 FNYEAQ.

The rearrangement joins TRBV21-1 to TRBJ2-7; the DNA was not compared with TRBD1, the D call given in the table. TRBV21-1 is recorded as a pseudogene. The CDR3 has 13 amino acids. The CDR3 is CASSLGASYEQYV. The DNA for the CDR3 is TGTGCCAGCAGTTTAGGGGCCTCCTACGAGCAGTACGTC.

The DNA of the CDR3 is TGTGCCAGCAGCGTAGCTCCGAGGGGGCGGGGGAACACTGAAGCTTTCTTT. It encodes CASSVAPRGRGNTEAFF. This sequence joins TRBV9 and TRBJ1-1; 7 bases are shared with TRBD1. The CDR3 runs to 17 residues. CDR1 is SGDLS and CDR2 is YYNGEE in the germline V gene. V lost 0 bases to trimming and J lost 1 base; unmatched junction nucleotides: 9.

The chain links TRBV27 to TRBJ1-2; D gene ambiguous. The CDR3 contains 12 residues. The ends were cut back, 8 bases at V and 8 bases at J, with 15 bases in the middle. Germline CDR1 MNHEY, CDR2 SMNVEV (reference sequence). The CDR3 DNA follows: TGTGCCAGCGGCAGGAGGGCGGAGGGCTACACCTTC. Translating gives CASGRRAEGYTF.

J is TRBJ2-1 and V is TRBV19; possible D gene TRBD1, 5 bases. The germline V gene encodes CDR1 LNHDA and CDR2 SQIVND (reference sequence). With 9 bases removed from V and 10 bases from J, the gap between germline ends came to 22 bases. The CDR3 sequence is 14 residues long. CDR3 bases: TGTGCCAGCCGAAGCAGGGCAGCTAGTAAAGAGCAGTTCTTC. Translating gives CASRSRAASKEQFF. Using reference TRBV19 and TRBJ2-1 for the parts outside the CDR3, the full variable domain is DGGITQSPKYLFRKEGQNVTLSCEQNLNHDAMYWYRQDPGQGLRLIYYSQIVNDFQKGDIAEGYSVSREKKESFPLTVTSAQKNPTAFYLCASRSRAASKEQFFGPGTRLTVL.

J is TRBJ2-2 and V is TRBV19; 10 bases map to TRBD1. Germline CDR1 and CDR2: LNHDA and SQIVND (reference sequence). The CDR3 contains 17 residues. The junction had 7 bases not matched to a gene; V was cut back by 6 bases and J by 0 bases. CDR3 residues: CASRPLGQGTNTGELFF. The CDR3 DNA is TGTGCCAGTAGGCCATTGGGACAGGGGACGAACACCGGGGAGCTGTTTTTT.

The chain has TRBV7-2 and TRBJ1-6; TRBD1 might be the D (5 bases). Germline assignment: CDR1 SGHTA and CDR2 FQGNSA. CDR3 length: 17 residues. Trimming shortened V by 2 bases and J by 9 bases, and 20 bases separated the two germline ends. CDR3 amino acids: CASSLSSPKGSGSPLHF. DNA of the CDR3: TGTGCCAGCAGCTTAAGTTCGCCCAAGGGGTCCGGTTCACCCCTCCACTTT.

This clone was counted a few times. V usage is TRBV6-5 and J usage is TRBJ1-2; D remains unclear. The CDR3 consists of 14 residues. Germline loops: CDR1 MNHEY, CDR2 SVGAGI. The V gene lost 5 bases and the J gene lost 5 bases, with 15 bases spanning the gap. CDR3 coding DNA: TGTGCCAGCAGTCCCCGGGAGGGAGGTTATGGCTACACCTTC. Its protein is CASSPREGGYGYTF.

The chain couples TRBV5-8 to TRBJ2-7, with 10 bases aligning to TRBD1. V lost 10 bases and J lost 3; bases outside the gene matches: 7. The CDR3 is made up of 13 amino acids. CDR1 SGHTS and CDR2 YDEGEE come from the germline V gene. DNA of the CDR3: TGTGCCGGTCCGGGACAGGGGCGCTACGAGCAGTACGTC. Encoded protein: CAGPGQGRYEQYV.

V is TRBV6-6 and J is TRBJ2-1; D might be TRBD1 (6 bases). The germline V gene encodes CDR1 MNHNY and CDR2 SVGAGI (reference sequence). The CDR3 runs to 20 residues. V lost 6 bases and J 0 bases, leaving 27 bases between the germline ends. CDR3 DNA: TGTGCCAGCAGCCCCTGGACAGAACTACCGTCTATGCGCTCCTACAATGAGCAGTTCTTC. Translation gives CASSPWTELPSMRSYNEQFF.

V usage is TRBV4-3 and J usage is TRBJ2-1; 14 bases are shared with TRBD2. Per the germline V gene, CDR1 is LGHNA and CDR2 is YSLEER. After removal of 1 base from V and 7 bases from J, the junction contained 0 bases not matched to a gene. The CDR3 loop spans 15 amino acids. The CDR3 region is CASSQGTSGGNEQFF. CDR3 DNA: TGCGCCAGCAGCCAAGGGACTAGCGGGGGGAATGAGCAGTTCTTC.